This record concerns one T cell receptor beta chain sequence. Its antigen is unidentified. The data are from a study of vaccination effects on CD4 cells after COVID-19. Study-level results: Clones induced by infection and by vaccine showed marked clonal contraction late after vaccination.

With the ViraFEST assay, the study expanded antigen-specific CD4+ T cells using viral peptide pools, then sequenced them. Isolating CD4+ T cells followed approximately 10 days of culture. Subjects were given two BNT162b2 or mRNA-1273 vaccine doses. Cultures got half-medium changes with IL-2 on days 3 and 7. Germline-derived CDR1 and CDR2 are SGHKS and YYEKEE (reference sequence). Losses at the gene ends were 1 base for V and 4 bases for J; bases not matched to a gene: 5. The CDR3 has 16 residues. Data came from immunoSEQ multiplex PCR; TCRdb stores just in-frame clones and leaves some out. The table has 20,000 to 30,000 clones, more than 60% seen once.

The chain uses TRBV5-5 and TRBJ2-2; TRBD2 aligns across 9 bases. The clonotype comes from a human donor who received a COVID-19 vaccine. This specimen consisted of CD4+ T cells from PBMCs cultured with SARS-CoV-2 spike peptides, obtained after COVID-19 vaccination. The CDR3 protein is CASSLRVAGATGELFF. CDR3 in DNA: TGTGCCAGCAGCTTGAGAGTAGCGGGAGCCACCGGGGAGCTGTTTTTT.